A selection of T cell receptor beta chains follows, all from one sample in a study of blood T cell repertoires in COVID-19. The assay was immunoSEQ multiplex PCR, and TCRdb's table has in-frame clones only and misses some. This sample has 150,000 to 200,000 clones, with 70% to 80% found just once. Material for sequencing was PBMCs or T cells enriched from blood (not recorded which). These receptors originate from a man between 60 and 75 years old who had been exposed to COVID-19. CDR3s include the opening cysteine and the closing phenylalanine or tryptophan. The order of the fields is D gene, J gene, V gene, clone size, CDR3 length, CDR3 protein, CDR3 DNA. A D gene is named only where the DNA matches it firmly. For some rows the clone size is stated as once, few or many, or as a class when expanded; others skip it.

d_gene: TRBD1
j_gene: TRBJ2-7
v_gene: TRBV10-3
abundance: few
len: 15
CDR3aa: CAISARTGVLHEQYF
CDR3nt: TGTGCCATCAGTGCGCGGACAGGGGTTCTTCACGAGCAGTACTTC

d_gene: -
j_gene: TRBJ1-2
v_gene: TRBV28
abundance: -
len: 13
CDR3aa: CASSLLGAYGYTF
CDR3nt: TGTGCCAGCAGTCTTCTGGGCGCCTATGGCTACACCTTC

d_gene: -
j_gene: TRBJ1-4
v_gene: TRBV7-9
abundance: -
len: 14
CDR3aa: CASSFSRGNEKLFF
CDR3nt: TGTGCCAGCAGCTTTTCACGGGGAAATGAAAAACTGTTTTTT

d_gene: -
j_gene: TRBJ2-5
v_gene: TRBV5-6
abundance: -
len: 17
CDR3aa: CASTMGIRDTGQETQYF
CDR3nt: TGTGCCAGCACCATGGGGATCCGGGACACAGGCCAAGAGACCCAGTACTTC

d_gene: TRBD2
j_gene: TRBJ2-7
v_gene: TRBV11-2
abundance: -
len: 16
CDR3aa: CASSLAGSGRTYEQYF
CDR3nt: TGTGCCAGCAGCTTAGCGGGTAGCGGGAGGACTTACGAGCAGTACTTC

d_gene: TRBD2
j_gene: TRBJ2-7
v_gene: TRBV5-1
abundance: -
len: 17
CDR3aa: CASSLGSGRDGVYEQYF
CDR3nt: TGCGCCAGCAGCTTAGGGAGCGGGAGGGATGGGGTCTACGAGCAGTACTTC

d_gene: TRBD1
j_gene: TRBJ1-2
v_gene: TRBV30
abundance: once
len: 17
CDR3aa: CAWSPRQGALLNYGYTF
CDR3nt: TGTGCCTGGTCTCCTCGGCAGGGGGCCCTTCTTAACTATGGCTACACCTTC

d_gene: -
j_gene: TRBJ1-1
v_gene: TRBV7-9
abundance: -
len: 14
CDR3aa: CASSSRQINTEAFF
CDR3nt: TGTGCCAGCAGCTCTAGGCAGATTAACACTGAAGCTTTCTTT

d_gene: TRBD1
j_gene: TRBJ2-3
v_gene: TRBV5-6
abundance: -
len: 15
CDR3aa: CASSYRTGGTDTQYF
CDR3nt: TGTGCCAGCAGCTACAGGACAGGGGGCACAGATACGCAGTATTTT

d_gene: TRBD1
j_gene: TRBJ1-6
v_gene: TRBV5-1
abundance: -
len: 14
CDR3aa: CASSPGQANSPLHF
CDR3nt: TGCGCCAGCAGCCCGGGACAGGCCAATTCACCCCTCCACTTT

d_gene: TRBD2
j_gene: TRBJ2-1
v_gene: TRBV7-2
abundance: many
len: 17
CDR3aa: CASSHDRLAGGSNEQFF
CDR3nt: TGTGCCAGCAGCCACGACAGACTAGCGGGGGGATCCAATGAGCAGTTCTTC

d_gene: TRBD2
j_gene: TRBJ2-3
v_gene: TRBV28
abundance: -
len: 14
CDR3aa: CASSPTSVTDTQYF
CDR3nt: TGTGCCAGCAGCCCGACTAGCGTCACAGATACGCAGTATTTT

d_gene: -
j_gene: TRBJ2-1
v_gene: TRBV11-2
abundance: -
len: 18
CDR3aa: CASSLDLVDSSAYNEQFF
CDR3nt: TGTGCCAGCAGCTTAGATTTAGTCGACTCCTCGGCGTACAATGAGCAGTTCTTC

d_gene: -
j_gene: TRBJ2-1
v_gene: TRBV14
abundance: -
len: 16
CDR3aa: CASSQLSRVTYNEQFF
CDR3nt: TGTGCCAGCAGCCAACTGAGCAGGGTAACCTACAATGAGCAGTTCTTC

d_gene: -
j_gene: TRBJ1-6
v_gene: TRBV7-6
abundance: -
len: 15
CDR3aa: CASSLVGEVNSPLHF
CDR3nt: TGTGCCAGCAGCTTAGTCGGAGAGGTTAATTCACCCCTCCACTTT

d_gene: -
j_gene: TRBJ1-5
v_gene: TRBV23-1
abundance: -
len: 12
CDR3aa: CASTDPSQPQHF
CDR3nt: TGCGCCAGCACCGATCCTAGTCAGCCCCAGCATTTT

d_gene: TRBD2
j_gene: TRBJ2-3
v_gene: TRBV14
abundance: -
len: 17
CDR3aa: CASSQRIGLAGGDTQYF
CDR3nt: TGTGCCAGCAGCCAACGAATAGGACTAGCAGGAGGGGATACGCAGTATTTT

d_gene: TRBD1
j_gene: TRBJ1-5
v_gene: TRBV19
abundance: -
len: 14
CDR3aa: CASSGRQGDQPQHF
CDR3nt: TGTGCCAGTAGTGGGAGACAGGGCGATCAGCCCCAGCATTTT

d_gene: -
j_gene: TRBJ2-3
v_gene: TRBV4-1
abundance: -
len: 13
CDR3aa: CASSQDPLVGQYF
CDR3nt: TGCGCCAGCAGCCAAGATCCCCTAGTAGGGCAGTATTTT

d_gene: -
j_gene: TRBJ1-1
v_gene: TRBV7-3
abundance: -
len: 13
CDR3aa: CASSLSGGTEAFF
CDR3nt: TGTGCCAGCAGTCTTTCCGGGGGGACTGAAGCTTTCTTT

d_gene: TRBD1
j_gene: TRBJ1-2
v_gene: TRBV10-3
abundance: -
len: 15
CDR3aa: CAISGSVRDRDGYTF
CDR3nt: TGTGCCATCAGTGGCTCGGTCCGGGACAGGGATGGCTACACCTTC

d_gene: -
j_gene: TRBJ1-1
v_gene: TRBV30
abundance: -
len: 13
CDR3aa: CAWSRGGRTEAFF
CDR3nt: TGTGCCTGGAGTAGGGGGGGGAGGACTGAAGCTTTCTTT

d_gene: -
j_gene: TRBJ1-1
v_gene: TRBV27
abundance: -
len: 11
CDR3aa: CASLRGDEAFF
CDR3nt: TGTGCCAGCCTCCGCGGGGATGAAGCTTTCTTT

d_gene: -
j_gene: TRBJ2-2
v_gene: TRBV5-6
abundance: -
len: 15
CDR3aa: CASSWRRWDTGELFF
CDR3nt: TGTGCCAGCAGCTGGCGGCGGTGGGACACCGGGGAGCTGTTTTTT

d_gene: TRBD2
j_gene: TRBJ2-3
v_gene: TRBV7-8
abundance: -
len: 16
CDR3aa: CASSLLAGGPSDTQYF
CDR3nt: TGTGCCAGCAGCTTACTAGCGGGAGGGCCGTCAGATACGCAGTATTTT

d_gene: -
j_gene: TRBJ2-1
v_gene: TRBV2
abundance: -
len: 13
CDR3aa: CATYSLGHNEQFF
CDR3nt: TGTGCCACCTATTCATTGGGGCACAATGAGCAGTTCTTC

d_gene: -
j_gene: TRBJ1-2
v_gene: TRBV11-3
abundance: -
len: 13
CDR3aa: CASSPTGFGGYTF
CDR3nt: TGTGCCAGCAGCCCAACAGGGTTTGGTGGCTACACCTTC

d_gene: -
j_gene: TRBJ1-4
v_gene: TRBV19
abundance: -
len: 13
CDR3aa: CASSGQANEKLFF
CDR3nt: TGTGCCAGTAGTGGGCAGGCTAATGAAAAACTGTTTTTT

d_gene: -
j_gene: TRBJ2-3
v_gene: TRBV21-1
abundance: -
len: 16
CDR3aa: CASSIQGPLRTDTQYF
CDR3nt: TGTGCCAGCAGCATACAGGGGCCCCTCCGCACAGATACGCAGTATTTT

d_gene: TRBD1
j_gene: TRBJ1-2
v_gene: TRBV4-1
abundance: -
len: 14
CDR3aa: CASSQGQGDWGYTF
CDR3nt: TGCGCCAGCAGCCAGGGCCAGGGGGATTGGGGCTACACCTTC

d_gene: TRBD2
j_gene: TRBJ2-1
v_gene: TRBV11-3
abundance: -
len: 20
CDR3aa: CASSPRPGLAGNSSYNEQFF
CDR3nt: TGTGCCAGCAGCCCCCGGCCGGGACTAGCGGGTAATTCGTCCTACAATGAGCAGTTCTTC

d_gene: -
j_gene: TRBJ1-4
v_gene: TRBV6-5
abundance: -
len: 12
CDR3aa: CASTSYREKLFF
CDR3nt: TGTGCCAGCACTTCTTACAGGGAAAAACTGTTTTTT

d_gene: -
j_gene: TRBJ2-5
v_gene: TRBV2
abundance: -
len: 15
CDR3aa: CASSEASQLQETQYF
CDR3nt: TGTGCCAGCAGTGAAGCTTCACAGCTCCAAGAGACCCAGTACTTC

d_gene: -
j_gene: TRBJ2-7
v_gene: TRBV2
abundance: -
len: 13
CDR3aa: CASRVEWSYEQYF
CDR3nt: TGTGCCAGCAGGGTAGAGTGGTCCTACGAGCAGTACTTC

d_gene: -
j_gene: TRBJ1-2
v_gene: TRBV30
abundance: once
len: 15
CDR3aa: CAWSNERGGFNGYTF
CDR3nt: TGTGCCTGGAGCAATGAGAGGGGGGGTTTTAATGGCTACACCTTC

d_gene: -
j_gene: TRBJ2-3
v_gene: TRBV5-6
abundance: -
len: 17
CDR3aa: CASSQLTPGTHTDTQYF
CDR3nt: TGTGCCAGCAGCCAGCTTACCCCGGGAACCCACACAGATACGCAGTATTTT

d_gene: TRBD1
j_gene: TRBJ1-5
v_gene: TRBV27
abundance: many
len: 16
CDR3aa: CASRGGGRGINQPQHF
CDR3nt: TGTGCCAGCAGGGGGGGTGGCAGGGGGATCAATCAGCCCCAGCATTTT

d_gene: TRBD1
j_gene: TRBJ1-1
v_gene: TRBV3-1/TRBV3-2
abundance: once
len: 14
CDR3aa: CASVFRQGDTEAFF
CDR3nt: TGTGCCAGCGTTTTCAGACAGGGGGACACTGAAGCTTTCTTT

d_gene: TRBD1
j_gene: TRBJ1-1
v_gene: TRBV30
abundance: -
len: 15
CDR3aa: CAWSVRQGAPLGAFF
CDR3nt: TGTGCCTGGAGTGTACGACAGGGTGCACCCTTGGGAGCTTTCTTT

d_gene: -
j_gene: TRBJ1-2
v_gene: TRBV6-4
abundance: -
len: 15
CDR3aa: CASNRPPAGAHGYTF
CDR3nt: TGTGCCAGCAACCGGCCTCCTGCGGGGGCGCACGGCTACACCTTC

d_gene: -
j_gene: TRBJ1-2
v_gene: TRBV7-2
abundance: -
len: 15
CDR3aa: CASSPGLRTYGGYTF
CDR3nt: TGTGCCAGCAGCCCGGGATTGAGGACCTATGGTGGCTACACCTTC

d_gene: TRBD2
j_gene: TRBJ2-1
v_gene: TRBV18
abundance: -
len: 19
CDR3aa: CASSPLNGPPLAGGNEQFF
CDR3nt: TGTGCCAGCTCACCACTAAACGGGCCCCCACTAGCGGGAGGGAATGAGCAGTTCTTC

d_gene: -
j_gene: TRBJ1-4
v_gene: TRBV27
abundance: few
len: 13
CDR3aa: CASSRPGNEKLFF
CDR3nt: TGTGCCAGCAGTCGGCCGGGTAATGAAAAACTGTTTTTT

d_gene: TRBD1
j_gene: TRBJ2-6
v_gene: TRBV3-1/TRBV3-2
abundance: -
len: 17
CDR3aa: CASSQDTGGSGANVLTF
CDR3nt: TGTGCCAGCAGCCAAGACACAGGGGGCTCTGGGGCCAACGTCCTGACTTTC

d_gene: TRBD1
j_gene: TRBJ1-5
v_gene: TRBV19
abundance: -
len: 13
CDR3aa: CASSPDRVQPQHF
CDR3nt: TGTGCCAGTAGTCCCGACAGGGTTCAGCCCCAGCATTTT

d_gene: -
j_gene: TRBJ1-2
v_gene: TRBV4-1
abundance: -
len: 14
CDR3aa: CASSQDPGVGGYTF
CDR3nt: TGCGCCAGCAGCCAAGATCCGGGGGTAGGTGGCTACACCTTC

d_gene: -
j_gene: TRBJ1-3
v_gene: TRBV3-1/TRBV3-2
abundance: -
len: 13
CDR3aa: CASSPGQRNTIYF
CDR3nt: TGTGCCAGCAGCCCCGGACAGAGAAACACCATATATTTT

d_gene: TRBD2
j_gene: TRBJ2-3
v_gene: TRBV5-1
abundance: -
len: 15
CDR3aa: CASTSTSGGGDTQYF
CDR3nt: TGCGCCAGCACCTCGACTAGCGGGGGAGGGGATACGCAGTATTTT

d_gene: TRBD1
j_gene: TRBJ2-1
v_gene: TRBV27
abundance: -
len: 14
CDR3aa: CASRKTGGLNEQFF
CDR3nt: TGTGCCAGCAGGAAGACAGGGGGCCTCAATGAGCAGTTCTTC

d_gene: TRBD1
j_gene: TRBJ1-6
v_gene: TRBV28
abundance: -
len: 15
CDR3aa: CASSPLTGPNSPLHF
CDR3nt: TGTGCCAGCAGCCCCCTGACAGGGCCTAATTCACCCCTCCACTTT

d_gene: -
j_gene: TRBJ2-5
v_gene: TRBV5-1
abundance: -
len: 15
CDR3aa: CASRVPGTLQETQYF
CDR3nt: TGCGCCAGCAGGGTTCCCGGGACTCTCCAAGAGACCCAGTACTTC